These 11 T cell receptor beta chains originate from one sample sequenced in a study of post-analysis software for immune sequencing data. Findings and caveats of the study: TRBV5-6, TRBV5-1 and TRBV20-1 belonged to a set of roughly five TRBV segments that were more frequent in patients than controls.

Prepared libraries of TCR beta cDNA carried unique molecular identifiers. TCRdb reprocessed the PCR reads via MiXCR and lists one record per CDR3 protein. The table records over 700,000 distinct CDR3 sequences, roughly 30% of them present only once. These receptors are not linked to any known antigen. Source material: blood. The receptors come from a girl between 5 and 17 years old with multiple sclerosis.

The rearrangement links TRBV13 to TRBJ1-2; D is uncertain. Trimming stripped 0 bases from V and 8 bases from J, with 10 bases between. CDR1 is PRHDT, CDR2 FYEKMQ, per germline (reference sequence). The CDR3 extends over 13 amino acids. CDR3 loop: CASSLGHGRGYTF. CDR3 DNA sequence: TGTGCCAGCAGCTTAGGTCACGGGAGAGGCTACACCTTC.

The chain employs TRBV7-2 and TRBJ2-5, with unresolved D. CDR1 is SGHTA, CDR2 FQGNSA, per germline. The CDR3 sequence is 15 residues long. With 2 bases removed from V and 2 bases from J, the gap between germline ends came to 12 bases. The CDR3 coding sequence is TGTGCCAGCAGCTTACCGCTGGGAAAACAAGAGACCCAGTACTTC. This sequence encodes CASSLPLGKQETQYF.

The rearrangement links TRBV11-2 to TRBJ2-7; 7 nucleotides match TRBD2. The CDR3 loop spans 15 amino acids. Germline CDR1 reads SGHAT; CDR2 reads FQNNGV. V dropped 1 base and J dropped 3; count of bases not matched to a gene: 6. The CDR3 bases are TGTGCCAGCAGCTTAGTAGGATCTAGCGGCTACGAGCAGTACTTC. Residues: CASSLVGSSGYEQYF.

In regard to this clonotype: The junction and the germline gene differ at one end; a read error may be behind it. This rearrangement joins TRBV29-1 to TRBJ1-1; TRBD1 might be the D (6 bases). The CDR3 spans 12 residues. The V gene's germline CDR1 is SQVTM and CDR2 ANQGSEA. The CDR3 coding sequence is TGCGGCGTATTCAGGGGGAACACTGAAGCTTTCTTT. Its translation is CGVFRGNTEAFF.

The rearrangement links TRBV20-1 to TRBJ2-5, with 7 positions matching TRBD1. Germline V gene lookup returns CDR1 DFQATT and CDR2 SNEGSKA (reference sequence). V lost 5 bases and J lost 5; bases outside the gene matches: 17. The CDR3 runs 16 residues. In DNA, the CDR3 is TGCAGTGCTCAGCATCCCGGGACACTGGACAGGGAGACCCAGTACTTC. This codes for CSAQHPGTLDRETQYF.

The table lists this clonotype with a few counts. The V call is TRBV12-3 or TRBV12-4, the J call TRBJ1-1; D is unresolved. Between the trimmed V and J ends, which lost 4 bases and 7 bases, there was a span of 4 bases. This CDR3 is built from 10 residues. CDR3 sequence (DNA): TGTGCCAGCAGTTACGGTGAAGCTTTCTTT. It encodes CASSYGEAFF.

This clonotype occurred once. CDR3 nucleotide sequence: TGCGCCAGCAGCTTGGTATCTGGCCCCGCGAACACCGGGGAGCTGTTTTTT. Amino acid sequence: CASSLVSGPANTGELFF. The rearrangement joins TRBV5-1 to TRBJ2-2; D gene ambiguous. CDR3 length: 17 residues. The V and J ends lost 0 bases and 0 bases respectively, with 12 bases between them. The germline V gene encodes CDR1 SGHRS and CDR2 YFSETQ.

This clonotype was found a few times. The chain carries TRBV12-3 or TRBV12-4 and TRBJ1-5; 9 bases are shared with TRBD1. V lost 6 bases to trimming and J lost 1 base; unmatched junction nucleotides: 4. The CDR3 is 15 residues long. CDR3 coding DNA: TGTGCCAGCAGCTGGACAGGGGAGAGCAATCAGCCCCAGCATTTT. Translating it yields CASSWTGESNQPQHF.

DNA for the CDR3: TGCAGTGCTAGAGATGGTAGCGGTGAGTCCTACAATGAGCAGTTCTTC. Translated: CSARDGSGESYNEQFF. The chain combines TRBV20-1 with TRBJ2-1, with a tentative D call TRBD2 (6 bases). The CDR3 totals 16 residues. Germline CDR1 reads DFQATT; CDR2 reads SNEGSKA (reference sequence). The ends were cut back, 0 bases at V and 1 base at J, with 13 bases in the middle.

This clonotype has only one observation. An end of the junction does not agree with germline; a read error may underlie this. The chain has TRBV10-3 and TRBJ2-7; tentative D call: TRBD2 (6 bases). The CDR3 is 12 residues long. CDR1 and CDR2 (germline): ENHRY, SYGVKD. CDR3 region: CAIRVSGYERYF. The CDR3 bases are TGTGCCATCAGAGTAAGCGGGTACGAGCGGTACTTC.

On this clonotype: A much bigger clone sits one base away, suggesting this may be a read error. CDR3 sequence reads: CSVERRRFNYEQYF. CDR3 bases: TGCAGCGTTGAGCGCCGGCGGTTCAACTACGAGCAGTACTTC. V gene TRBV29-1 combines with J gene TRBJ2-7; no definite D call. The length of the CDR3 is 14 residues. Germline CDR1 SQVTM, CDR2 ANQGSEA. Trimming left V 3 bases short and J 3 bases short, with 15 bases between.